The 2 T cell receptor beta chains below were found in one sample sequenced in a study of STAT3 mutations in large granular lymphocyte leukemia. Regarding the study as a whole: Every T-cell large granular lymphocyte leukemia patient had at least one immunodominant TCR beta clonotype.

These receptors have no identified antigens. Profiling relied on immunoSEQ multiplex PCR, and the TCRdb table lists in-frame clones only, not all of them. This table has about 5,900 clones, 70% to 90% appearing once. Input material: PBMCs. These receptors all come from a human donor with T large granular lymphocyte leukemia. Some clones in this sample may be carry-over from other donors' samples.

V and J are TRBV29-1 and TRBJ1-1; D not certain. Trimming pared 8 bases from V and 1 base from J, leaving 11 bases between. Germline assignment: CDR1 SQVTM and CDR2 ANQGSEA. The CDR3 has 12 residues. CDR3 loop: CSFAGTNTEAFF. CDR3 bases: TGCAGCTTTGCCGGCACGAACACTGAAGCTTTCTTT.

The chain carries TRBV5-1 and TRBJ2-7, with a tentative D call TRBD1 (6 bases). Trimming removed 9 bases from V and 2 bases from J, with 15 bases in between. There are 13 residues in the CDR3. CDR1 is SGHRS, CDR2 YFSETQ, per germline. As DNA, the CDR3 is TGCGCCACCTCTAGGGACAAGACCTACGAGCAGTACTTC. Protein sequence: CATSRDKTYEQYF. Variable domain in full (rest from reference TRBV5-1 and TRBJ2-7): KAGVTQTPRYLIKTRGQQVTLSCSPISGHRSVSWYQQTPGQGLQFLFEYFSETQRNKGNFPGRFSGRQFSNSRSEMNVSTLELGDSALYLCATSRDKTYEQYFGPGTRLTVT.